This TCR beta chain was obtained from a study of regulatory T cells in long-lasting Graves disease. This clonotype has more than one count but fewer than ten. This CDR3 has 12 residues. Between the trimmed V and J ends, which lost 3 bases and 10 bases, there was a span of 11 bases. Germline CDR1 and CDR2: KGHSH and LQKENI. Library construction for TCR beta used iRepertoire HTBI primers and Arm-PCR of CDR3 regions. TCRdb used MiXCR to reprocess the multiplex PCR reads, holding one entry per CDR3 protein. The sample includes over 350,000 distinct CDR3 sequences, approximately 15% of them seen just once. Time point defined: newly diagnosed GD, antithyroid drugs for less than 3 months. The TCR library was prepared using RNA isolated from PBMCs. The sample also formed part of further work on T cells in Graves' hyperthyroidism and ophthalmopathy.

The rearrangement uses TRBV18 and TRBJ2-3; perhaps TRBD2 as D (5 bases). The TCR comes from a woman aged 40 to 49 with Graves disease. The sample in question was peripheral blood mononuclear cells (PBMCs), obtained at new diagnosis, from a patient treated with antithyroid drugs. CDR3 protein: CASSPSGLSQYF. DNA of the CDR3: TGTGCCAGCTCACCGTCGGGGTTGTCGCAGTATTTT.